Presented here are 27 T cell receptor beta chains from one specimen sequenced in a study of shared clonotypes between healthy human individuals. The repertoire was sequenced with immunoSEQ multiplex PCR; TCRdb's copy has only in-frame clones and lacks some. The sample yields about 490,000 clones, over 70% seen once. Sequenced material: PBMCs. Receptors were obtained from a woman between 40 and 55 years old in good health. Some clones in this sample may be carry-over from other donors' samples.

This chain links TRBV5-1 with TRBJ2-7, with 7 bases matching TRBD1. After removal of 4 bases from V and 3 bases from J, the junction contained 4 bases not matched to a gene. Germline V gene sequence: CDR1 SGHRS, CDR2 YFSETQ. The CDR3 length is 13 residues. CDR3 loop: CASSRGQSYEQYF. CDR3 nucleotides: TGCGCCAGCAGCAGGGGACAGAGCTACGAGCAGTACTTC.

V is TRBV2 and J is TRBJ2-1; D remains unclear. This CDR3 is built from 16 residues. Germline-derived CDR1 and CDR2 are SNHLY and FYNNEI. V was trimmed by 3 bases and J by 1 base, leaving 13 bases between them. For the CDR3, the DNA is TGTGCCAGCAGTGACGTTGGCGGCCGATCCTACAATGAGCAGTTCTTC. Amino acids: CASSDVGGRSYNEQFF.

This clone was seen more than once but under ten times. V usage is TRBV28 and J usage is TRBJ2-7, with D possibly matching TRBD2 (6 bases). CDR1 is MDHEN, CDR2 SYDVKM, per germline. V gave up 5 bases and J gave up 4 bases, with 15 bases separating them. The CDR3 consists of 14 residues. As DNA, the CDR3 is TGTGCCAGCAGTCCTTCCGGGGGTTTTTACGAGCAGTACTTC. Amino acid sequence: CASSPSGGFYEQYF.

This sequence joins TRBV27 and TRBJ2-2; a weak D match, TRBD1 (6 bases). Trimming removed 2 bases from V and 5 bases from J, with 9 bases in between. The CDR3 length is 14 residues. Germline values: CDR1 MNHEY, CDR2 SMNVEV (reference sequence). CDR3 sequence (DNA): TGTGCCAGCAGTTTAAACAGGGATACCGGGGAGCTGTTTTTT. Its protein is CASSLNRDTGELFF.

The J gene is TRBJ2-1, the V gene TRBV29-1; 10 bases align to TRBD2. This CDR3 contains 15 residues. Germline CDR1 is SQVTM and CDR2 is ANQGSEA. V lost 7 bases to trimming and J lost 0 bases; unmatched junction nucleotides: 6. The CDR3, as DNA: TGCAGCGGCAGACTAGCGGGTAGCTCCTACAATGAGCAGTTCTTC. As protein: CSGRLAGSSYNEQFF.

The chain has TRBV5-1 and TRBJ2-5; D ambiguous. The V gene's germline CDR1 is SGHRS and CDR2 YFSETQ. The CDR3 runs 14 residues. The V end lost 6 bases, the J end lost 3 bases, and 15 bases lay between the germline ends. CDR3 in amino acids: CASKWVANEETQYF. CDR3 coding DNA: TGCGCCAGCAAGTGGGTGGCCAATGAAGAGACCCAGTACTTC.

The chain joins TRBV9 to TRBJ1-1; D is ambiguous. The germline CDR1 and CDR2 sequences are SGDLS and YYNGEE. CDR3 length: 15 residues. The V end was cut by 4 bases, the J end by 4 bases, with 17 bases between. CDR3 nucleotide sequence: TGTGCCAGCAGCACCCGACCAACCCCGACCACTGAAGCTTTCTTT. Amino acid sequence: CASSTRPTPTTEAFF.

This rearrangement joins TRBV2 to TRBJ1-5; D not certain. CDR3 size: 14 residues. Germline loops: CDR1 SNHLY, CDR2 FYNNEI. The V gene lost 5 bases and the J gene lost 0 bases, with 8 bases spanning the gap. DNA of the CDR3: TGTGCCAGCAGTACAGAGGATAGCAATCAGCCCCAGCATTTT. Protein product: CASSTEDSNQPQHF.

J is TRBJ1-2 and V is TRBV2, with 7 bases that match TRBD1. Germline-derived CDR1 and CDR2 are SNHLY and FYNNEI. V shed 5 bases and J 6 bases; nucleotides not matched to a gene: 9. The CDR3 length is 14 residues. Here the CDR3 reads CASSRDRETNGYTF. The CDR3 DNA follows: TGTGCCAGCAGTAGAGACAGGGAAACTAATGGCTACACCTTC.

This chain uses TRBV5-6 with TRBJ1-2; D gene uncertain. The CDR3 contains 13 residues. V lost 4 bases and J 5 bases, leaving 12 bases between the germline ends. Germline CDR1 is SGHDT and CDR2 is YYEEEE. CDR3 residues: CASSDTDVYGYTF. As DNA, the CDR3 is TGTGCCAGCAGCGACACAGACGTTTATGGCTACACCTTC.

V usage is TRBV11-3 and J usage is TRBJ2-2, with D perhaps matching TRBD2 (6 bases). The CDR3 length is 15 residues. Deletions cut 5 bases from V and 1 base from J, with 11 bases between. In germline, CDR1 is SGHNT, CDR2 YENEEA. The CDR3 nucleotides are TGTGCCAGCAGCGACGGGAGTCTGAACACCGGGGAGCTGTTTTTT. Its translation: CASSDGSLNTGELFF.

This chain joins TRBV9 and TRBJ2-1; D is perhaps TRBD2 (6 bases). The germline V gene has CDR1 SGDLS and CDR2 YYNGEE. V was shortened by 0 bases and J by 7 bases, with 14 bases between the two germline ends. The CDR3 totals 15 residues. The CDR3 reads CASSVEEGVGNEQFF. The CDR3 DNA sequence: TGTGCCAGCAGCGTAGAGGAGGGAGTGGGGAATGAGCAGTTCTTC. Supplemented by reference TRBV9 and TRBJ2-1, the full variable domain reads DSGVTQTPKHLITATGQRVTLRCSPRSGDLSVYWYQQSLDQGLQFLIQYYNGEERAKGNILERFSAQQFPDLHSELNLSSLELGDSALYFCASSVEEGVGNEQFFGPGTRLTVL.

Concerning this clone: This likely reflects a read error, since a far larger clone is one base away. The rearrangement joins TRBV6-1 to TRBJ2-2; 7 bases are shared with TRBD2. The trim removed 7 bases at V and 1 base at J, leaving 6 bases unmatched. This CDR3 spans 15 amino acids. The germline CDR1 and CDR2 sequences are MNHNS and SASEGT. DNA for the CDR3: TGTGCCAGCAACGCGGGGGTGAAGAACACCGGGGAGCTGTTTTTT. Residues: CASNAGVKNTGELFF.

About this clone: A far larger clone is one base from this, pointing to a likely read error. CDR3 DNA sequence: TGTACCTGCCACCGCGGTTCTGGAAACACCATATATTTT. The encoded protein is CTCHRGSGNTIYF. V gene TRBV30 combines with J gene TRBJ1-3, with unresolved D. The CDR3 runs 13 residues. Germline lookup yields CDR1 GTSNPN and CDR2 SVGIG (reference sequence). The whole variable domain, filled in from reference TRBV30 and TRBJ1-3, reads SQTIHQWPATLVQPVGSPLSLECTVEGTSNPNLYWYRQAAGRGLQLLFYSVGIGQISSEVPQNLSASRPQDRQFILSSKKLLLSDSGFYLCTCHRGSGNTIYFGEGSWLTVV.

The V gene is TRBV7-3, the J gene TRBJ2-1; tentatively, D is TRBD2 (6 bases). The V gene's germline CDR1 is SGHTA and CDR2 FQGTGA. V was shortened by 4 bases and J by 8 bases, with 18 bases between the two germline ends. The length of the CDR3 is 15 residues. CDR3 sequence: CASSSPLGGVHEQFF. The CDR3 bases are TGTGCCAGCAGCTCCCCCCTGGGCGGGGTACATGAGCAGTTCTTC.

A few counts support this clone. This sequence joins TRBV27 and TRBJ1-5; D perhaps matches TRBD1 (5 bases). V was shortened by 0 bases and J by 3 bases, with 12 bases between the two germline ends. The length of the CDR3 is 16 residues. The germline gives CDR1 MNHEY, CDR2 SMNVEV (reference sequence). The CDR3 sequence is CASSLSGVPPNQPQHF. The CDR3 nucleotides read TGTGCCAGCAGTTTATCGGGGGTACCCCCCAATCAGCCCCAGCATTTT.

As regards this clone: The likely explanation is a read error, given a far larger clone one base away. The same CDR3 also results from other DNA sequences found in this sample. This chain uses TRBV10-3 with TRBJ2-5; D is tentatively TRBD1 or TRBD2 (5 bases each). The CDR3 is made up of 13 amino acids. In germline, CDR1 is ENHRY, CDR2 SYGVKD. Trimming removed 6 bases from V and 5 bases from J, with 13 bases in between. The DNA of the CDR3 is TGTGCCATCAGGGCAGGTGGGGACGAGACCCAGTACTTC. Encoded protein: CAIRAGGDETQYF.

The rearrangement links TRBV13 to TRBJ2-3, with TRBD2 matching over 14 bases. Per germline, CDR1 PRHDT and CDR2 FYEKMQ (reference sequence). The CDR3 contains 17 residues. Germline trimming cut 4 bases from V and 3 bases from J; bases unmatched to any gene: 6. The CDR3 spells CASSSLRLAGGTDTQYF. DNA for the CDR3: TGTGCCAGCAGCTCCTTGAGACTAGCGGGAGGGACAGATACGCAGTATTTT.

The V and J genes are TRBV4-1 and TRBJ2-5; 14 nucleotides match TRBD2. The CDR3 runs 18 residues. Germline V CDR1 and CDR2: MGHRA, YSYEKL. The junction had 10 bases not matched to a gene; V was cut back by 4 bases and J by 3 bases. CDR3 sequence: CASSPRNLGLAGEETQYF. CDR3 sequence (DNA): TGCGCCAGCAGCCCCCGAAACCTGGGACTAGCGGGAGAAGAGACCCAGTACTTC.

This clone was seen only once. The chain carries TRBV4-3 and TRBJ2-3, with D unresolved. The V end was cut by 0 bases, the J end by 5 bases, with 6 bases between. CDR3 length: 13 amino acids. Germline CDR1 reads LGHNA; CDR2 reads YSLEER. CDR3 amino acids: CASSQDWVDTQYF. DNA of the CDR3: TGCGCCAGCAGCCAAGATTGGGTAGATACGCAGTATTTT.

The rearrangement links TRBV5-5 to TRBJ2-7, with D maybe TRBD1 (5 bases). Germline V gene data show CDR1 as SGHKS and CDR2 as YYEKEE (reference sequence). The CDR3 spans 15 residues. V was clipped by 4 bases and J by 6 bases, with 20 bases between them. The chain's CDR3 is CASSLPGLNRREQYF. As DNA, the CDR3 is TGTGCCAGCAGCCTCCCAGGGCTAAACCGACGCGAGCAGTACTTC.

The rearrangement links TRBV5-4 to TRBJ2-1; 7 bases map to TRBD2. The V and J ends lost 4 bases and 13 bases, in that order; junction bases with no gene match: 11. The CDR3 sequence is 13 residues long. Germline CDR1 reads SGHNT; CDR2 reads YYREEE (reference sequence). The CDR3 coding sequence is TGTGCCAGCAGCCTGACGGGAGGACTGTTTCAGTTCTTC. This encodes CASSLTGGLFQFF.

This clone was picked up many times. The rearrangement uses TRBV5-1 and TRBJ1-1; D is uncertain. The V end lost 3 bases, the J end lost 0 bases, and 9 bases lay between the germline ends. CDR3 length equals 14 residues. Germline CDR1 reads SGHRS; CDR2 reads YFSETQ. CDR3 protein: CASSSYLLNTEAFF. The CDR3 DNA reads TGCGCCAGCAGCTCTTACCTCTTGAACACTGAAGCTTTCTTT.

The chain joins TRBV9 to TRBJ1-1; TRBD1 matches at 7 bases. This CDR3 comprises 14 residues. Losses at the gene ends were 4 bases for V and 0 bases for J; bases not matched to a gene: 3. Germline V CDR1 and CDR2: SGDLS, YYNGEE. The CDR3, as DNA: TGTGCCAGCAGCCCACAGGGGTTGAACACTGAAGCTTTCTTT. Translation: CASSPQGLNTEAFF.

This clone showed up many times. The chain couples TRBV25-1 to TRBJ1-2; a weak D match, TRBD1 (6 bases). The CDR3 has 15 residues. The germline CDR1 and CDR2 sequences are MGHDK and SYGVNS. Trimming removed 0 bases from V and 4 bases from J, with 12 bases in between. CDR3: CASSEYGDTVYGYTF. CDR3 bases: TGTGCCAGCAGTGAATACGGGGACACGGTCTATGGCTACACCTTC.

The genes are TRBV6-5 and TRBJ2-1; 8 bases match TRBD2. V dropped 6 bases and J dropped 1; count of bases not matched to a gene: 5. This CDR3 is 15 amino acids long. Germline assignment: CDR1 MNHEY and CDR2 SVGAGI. CDR3 bases: TGTGCCAGCAGCCGCACTAGCGGTTCCTACAATGAGCAGTTCTTC. Its translation: CASSRTSGSYNEQFF.

Turning to this clone: A read error is the likely source, as a far larger clone sits one nucleotide away. The chain combines TRBV29-1 with TRBJ2-1; D is perhaps TRBD2 (6 bases). CDR3 length: 15 amino acids. Germline CDR1 reads SQVTM; CDR2 reads ANQGSEA. Trimming took off 4 bases at V and 12 bases at J, with 25 bases between the two ends. The CDR3, as DNA: TGCAGCGTTGTAGGCCAGACCAGCTGGAGGGCCGGGCAGTTCTTC. This sequence encodes CSVVGQTSWRAGQFF.